Ten or more counts support the clone carrying this T cell receptor beta chain. The antigen remains unidentified. The data originate from a study of T cells after yellow fever vaccination. General study findings and limits: It was a weaker secondary response, yet one that peaked faster, at day 5 versus 15. Clonotypes appearing in both CD4 and CD8 compartments existed, and their share was small.

TCRdb analysed the 5' RACE reads with MiXCR anew, one entry per CDR3 protein. The data hold around 360,000 distinct CDR3 sequences, with 11% observed a single time. The CDR3 covers 13 residues. Germline CDR1 reads MGHRA; CDR2 reads YSYEKL. The V gene lost 3 bases and the J gene lost 2 bases, with 7 bases spanning the gap. The source material was PBMCs, sampled on the day of the first yellow fever vaccination. The chain couples TRBV4-1 to TRBJ1-2; D gene ambiguous. The TCR was taken from a young man who received the YFV17D yellow fever vaccine. The CDR3 loop is CASSQDGNYGYTF. CDR3 nucleotides: TGCGCCAGCAGCCAGGACGGGAACTATGGCTACACCTTC.